This T cell receptor (beta chain) was sequenced for a study of tumor-infiltrating lymphocytes in localized non-small cell lung cancer. Study overall: Several tumor histologies, both smoking statuses, and some post-neoadjuvant chemotherapy samples were included.

Study results and limitations: Higher tumor T cell infiltration than in uninvolved lung was supported by TCRbeta sequencing. Only some patients had TCR sequencing, depending on available tissue.

Some clones are missing from TCRdb's copy, which holds only in-frame ones; the method was immunoSEQ multiplex PCR. The sample has 7,000 to 9,500 clones; around 77% are singletons. A word on this clone: Its antigen is undetermined.

The V and J ends lost 7 bases and 8 bases, in that order; junction bases with no gene match: 13. CDR1 and CDR2 (germline): SNHLY, FYNNEI. The CDR3 sequence is 15 residues long. The sample comprised uninvolved lung tissue not adjacent to the tumor. The chain uses TRBV2 and TRBJ2-3; 9 bases are a match to TRBD2. The clonotype was recovered from a human donor with non-small cell lung cancer. CDR3 in DNA: TGTGCCAGCAAACGGGGGCGGGAGGGTTTGGGTACGCAGTATTTT. It is translated as CASKRGREGLGTQYF.